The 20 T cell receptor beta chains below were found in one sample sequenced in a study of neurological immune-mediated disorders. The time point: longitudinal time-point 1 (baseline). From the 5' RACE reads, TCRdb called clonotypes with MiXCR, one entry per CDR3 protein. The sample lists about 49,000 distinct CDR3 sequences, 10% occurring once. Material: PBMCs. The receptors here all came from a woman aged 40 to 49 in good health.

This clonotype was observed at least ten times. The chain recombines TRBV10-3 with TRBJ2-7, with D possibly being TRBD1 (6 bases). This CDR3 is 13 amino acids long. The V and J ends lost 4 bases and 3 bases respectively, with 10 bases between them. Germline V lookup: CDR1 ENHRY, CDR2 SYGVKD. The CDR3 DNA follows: TGTGCCATCAGTGCAGGACAGAGCTACGAGCAGTACTTC. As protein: CAISAGQSYEQYF.

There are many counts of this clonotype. CDR3 coding DNA: TGCAGTGCTAGAGAAGGAACTAGCGCCACAGATACGCAGTATTTT. Translating gives CSAREGTSATDTQYF. The V gene is TRBV20-1, the J gene TRBJ2-3; TRBD2 aligns across 7 bases. The trim removed 0 bases at V and 2 bases at J, leaving 5 bases unmatched. CDR1 is DFQATT and CDR2 is SNEGSKA in the germline V gene (reference sequence). The CDR3 is 15 amino acids.

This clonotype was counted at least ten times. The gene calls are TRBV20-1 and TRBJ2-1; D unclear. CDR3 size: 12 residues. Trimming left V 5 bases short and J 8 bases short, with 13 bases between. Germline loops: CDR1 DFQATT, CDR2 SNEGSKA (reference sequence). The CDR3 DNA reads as TGCAGTGCTCCGGACCCCCGGGATGAGCAGTTCTTC. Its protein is CSAPDPRDEQFF.

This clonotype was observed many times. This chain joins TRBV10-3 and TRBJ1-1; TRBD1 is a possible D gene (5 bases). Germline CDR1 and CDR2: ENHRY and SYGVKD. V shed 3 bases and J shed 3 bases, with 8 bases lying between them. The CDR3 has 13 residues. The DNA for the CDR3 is TGTGCCATCAGTGAAAGGGGAGACACTGAAGCTTTCTTT. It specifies CAISERGDTEAFF.

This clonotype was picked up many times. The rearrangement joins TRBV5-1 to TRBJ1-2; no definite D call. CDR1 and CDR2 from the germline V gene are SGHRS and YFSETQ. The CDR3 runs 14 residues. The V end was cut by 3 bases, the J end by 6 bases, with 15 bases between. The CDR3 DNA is TGCGCCAGCAGCTCTCCCGAGACCGTGGATGGCTACACCTTC. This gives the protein CASSSPETVDGYTF.

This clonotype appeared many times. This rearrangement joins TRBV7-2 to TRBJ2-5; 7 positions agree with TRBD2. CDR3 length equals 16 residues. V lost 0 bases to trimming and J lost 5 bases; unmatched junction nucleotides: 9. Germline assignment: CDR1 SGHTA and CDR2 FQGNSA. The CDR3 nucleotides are TGTGCCAGCAGCTTAGCGTTTGGACTGGGGGGGGAGACCCAGTACTTC. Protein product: CASSLAFGLGGETQYF.

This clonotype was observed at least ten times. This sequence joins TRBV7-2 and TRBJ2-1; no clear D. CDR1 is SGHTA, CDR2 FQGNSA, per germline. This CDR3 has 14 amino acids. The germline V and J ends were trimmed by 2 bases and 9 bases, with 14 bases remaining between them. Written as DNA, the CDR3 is TGTGCCAGCAGCTTATACCTATCGGGCACTGAGCAGTTCTTC. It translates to CASSLYLSGTEQFF. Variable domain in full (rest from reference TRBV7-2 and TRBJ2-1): GAGVSQSPSNKVTEKGKDVELRCDPISGHTALYWYRQSLGQGLEFLIYFQGNSAPDKSGLPSDRFSAERTGGSVSTLTIQRTQQEDSAVYLCASSLYLSGTEQFFGPGTRLTVL.

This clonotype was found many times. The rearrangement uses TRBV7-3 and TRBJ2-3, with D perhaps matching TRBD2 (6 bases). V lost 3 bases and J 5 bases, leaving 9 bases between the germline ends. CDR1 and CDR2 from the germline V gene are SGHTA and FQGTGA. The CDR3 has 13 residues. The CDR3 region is CASSLEGIDTQYF. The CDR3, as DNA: TGTGCCAGCAGCTTGGAGGGAATAGATACGCAGTATTTT.

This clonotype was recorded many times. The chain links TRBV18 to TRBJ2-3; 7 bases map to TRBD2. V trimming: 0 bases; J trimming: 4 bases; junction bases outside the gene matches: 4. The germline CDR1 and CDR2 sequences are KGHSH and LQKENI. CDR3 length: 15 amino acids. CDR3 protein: CASSPPGLVADTQYF. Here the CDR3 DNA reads TGTGCCAGCTCACCACCTGGACTAGTCGCAGATACGCAGTATTTT. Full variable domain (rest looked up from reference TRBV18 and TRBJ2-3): NAGVMQNPRHLVRRRGQEARLRCSPMKGHSHVYWYRQLPEEGLKFMVYLQKENIIDESGMPKERFSAEFPKEGPSILRIQQVVRGDSAAYFCASSPPGLVADTQYFGPGTRLTVL.

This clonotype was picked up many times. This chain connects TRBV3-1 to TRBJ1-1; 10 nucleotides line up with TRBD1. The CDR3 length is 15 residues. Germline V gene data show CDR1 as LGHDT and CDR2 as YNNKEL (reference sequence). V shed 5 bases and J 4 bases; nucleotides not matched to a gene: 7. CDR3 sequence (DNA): TGTGCCAGCAGCACGGTATGGACAGGGGGCACTGAAGCTTTCTTT. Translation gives CASSTVWTGGTEAFF.

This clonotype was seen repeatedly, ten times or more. The CDR3 DNA follows: TGCAGTGCTATACGGCGGGAAAGCGGTCTCCAGCATTTT. Translated: CSAIRRESGLQHF. This chain connects TRBV20-1 to TRBJ1-5; D uncertain. This CDR3 region has 13 residues. In germline, CDR1 is DFQATT, CDR2 SNEGSKA (reference sequence). Trimming cost V 4 bases and J 12 bases, with 19 bases left between them.

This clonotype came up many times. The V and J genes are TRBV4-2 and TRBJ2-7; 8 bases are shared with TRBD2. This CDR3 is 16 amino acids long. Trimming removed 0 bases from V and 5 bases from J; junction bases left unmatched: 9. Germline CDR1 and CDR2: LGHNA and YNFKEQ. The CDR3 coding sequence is TGTGCCAGCAGCCAAGATAAACCGGGACTAGGGGACGAGCAGTACTTC. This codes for CASSQDKPGLGDEQYF.

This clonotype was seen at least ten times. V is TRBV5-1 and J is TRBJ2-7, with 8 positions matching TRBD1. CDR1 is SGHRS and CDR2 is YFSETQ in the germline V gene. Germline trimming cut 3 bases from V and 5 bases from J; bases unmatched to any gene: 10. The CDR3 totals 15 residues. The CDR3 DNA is TGCGCCAGCAGCTCACCGGGACAGGTTAAGAACGAGCAGTACTTC. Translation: CASSSPGQVKNEQYF.

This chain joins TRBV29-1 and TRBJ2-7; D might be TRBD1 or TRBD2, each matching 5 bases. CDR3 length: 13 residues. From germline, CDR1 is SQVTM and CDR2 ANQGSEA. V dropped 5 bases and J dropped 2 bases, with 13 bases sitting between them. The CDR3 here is CSVMKGDPYEQYF. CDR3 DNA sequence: TGCAGCGTTATGAAAGGGGACCCCTACGAGCAGTACTTC.

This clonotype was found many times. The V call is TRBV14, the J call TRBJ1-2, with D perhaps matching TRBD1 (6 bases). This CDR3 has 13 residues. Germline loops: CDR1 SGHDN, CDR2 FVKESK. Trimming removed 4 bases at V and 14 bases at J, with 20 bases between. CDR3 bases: TGTGCCAGCAGCCCCCCGGGGGGCAGTGCGAGGACCTTC. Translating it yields CASSPPGGSARTF. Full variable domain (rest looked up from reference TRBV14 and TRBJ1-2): EAGVTQFPSHSVIEKGQTVTLRCDPISGHDNLYWYRRVMGKEIKFLLHFVKESKQDESGMPNNRFLAERTGGTYSTLKVQPAELEDSGVYFCASSPPGGSARTFGSGTRLTVV.

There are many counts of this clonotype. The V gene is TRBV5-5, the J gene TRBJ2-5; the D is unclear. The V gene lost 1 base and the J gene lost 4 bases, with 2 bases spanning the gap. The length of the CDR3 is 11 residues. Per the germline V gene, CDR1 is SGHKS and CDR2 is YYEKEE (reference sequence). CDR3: CASSLRETQYF. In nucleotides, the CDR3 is TGTGCCAGCAGCTTGAGAGAGACCCAGTACTTC. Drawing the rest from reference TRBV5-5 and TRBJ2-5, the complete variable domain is DAGVTQSPTHLIKTRGQQVTLRCSPISGHKSVSWYQQVLGQGPQFIFQYYEKEERGRGNFPDRFSARQFPNYSSELNVNALLLGDSALYLCASSLRETQYFGPGTRLLVL.

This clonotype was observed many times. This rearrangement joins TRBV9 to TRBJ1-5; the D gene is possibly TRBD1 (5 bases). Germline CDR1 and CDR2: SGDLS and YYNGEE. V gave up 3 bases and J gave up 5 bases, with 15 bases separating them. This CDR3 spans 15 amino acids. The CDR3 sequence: CASSGDIQGDQPQHF. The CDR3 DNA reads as TGTGCCAGCAGCGGCGACATCCAGGGCGATCAGCCCCAGCATTTT.

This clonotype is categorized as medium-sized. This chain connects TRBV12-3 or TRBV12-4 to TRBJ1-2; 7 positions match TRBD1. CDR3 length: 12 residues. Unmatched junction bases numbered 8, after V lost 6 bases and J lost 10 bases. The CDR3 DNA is TGTGCCAGCAGCCAGCCACAGGGGATCTACACCTTC. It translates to CASSQPQGIYTF.

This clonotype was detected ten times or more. CDR3 amino acids: CASSQVGQNYGYTF. Written as DNA, the CDR3 is TGTGCCAGCAGCCAAGTGGGACAGAACTATGGCTACACCTTC. The chain uses TRBV14 and TRBJ1-2; 7 nucleotides line up with TRBD1. Germline values: CDR1 SGHDN, CDR2 FVKESK. There are 14 residues in the CDR3. The V segment lost 1 base and the J segment 2 bases; nucleotides outside the gene matches: 1.

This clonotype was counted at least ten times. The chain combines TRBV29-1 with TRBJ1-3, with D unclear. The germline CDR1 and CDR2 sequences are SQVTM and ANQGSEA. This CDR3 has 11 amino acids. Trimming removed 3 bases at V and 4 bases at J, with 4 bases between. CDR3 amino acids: CSVESGNTIYF. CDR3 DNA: TGCAGCGTTGAGTCAGGAAACACCATATATTTT.